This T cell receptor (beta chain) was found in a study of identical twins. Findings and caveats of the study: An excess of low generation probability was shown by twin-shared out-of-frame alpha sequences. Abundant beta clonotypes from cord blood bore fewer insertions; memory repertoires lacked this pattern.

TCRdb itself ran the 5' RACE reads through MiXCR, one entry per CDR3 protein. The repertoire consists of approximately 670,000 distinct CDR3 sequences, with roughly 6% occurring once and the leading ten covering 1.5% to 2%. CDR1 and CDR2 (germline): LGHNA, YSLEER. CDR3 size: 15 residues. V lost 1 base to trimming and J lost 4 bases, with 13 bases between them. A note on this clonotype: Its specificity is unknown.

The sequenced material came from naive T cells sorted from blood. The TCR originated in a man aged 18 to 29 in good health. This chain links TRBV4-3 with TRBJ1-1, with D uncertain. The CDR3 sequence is CASSQGGAGSTEAFF. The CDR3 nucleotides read TGCGCCAGCAGCCAAGGGGGAGCGGGGAGCACTGAAGCTTTCTTT.